Following are 23 T cell receptor beta chains from one sample sequenced in a study of blood T cell repertoires in COVID-19. Measured with immunoSEQ multiplex PCR; TCRdb has only the in-frame clones, and not every one. The table has about 59,000 clones, 80% to 90% seen once. Input material: peripheral blood. These receptors came from a man in his 60s with active or convalescent COVID-19.

The chain uses TRBV2 and TRBJ1-2; no reliable D call. Germline values: CDR1 SNHLY, CDR2 FYNNEI. There are 15 residues in the CDR3. V was shortened by 2 bases and J by 0 bases, with 10 bases between the two germline ends. CDR3 in amino acids: CASSERRQTNYGYTF. CDR3 DNA sequence: TGTGCCAGCAGTGAAAGGCGACAAACTAACTATGGCTACACCTTC.

V usage is TRBV7-9 and J usage is TRBJ1-1; D not resolved. Germline CDR1 is SEHNR and CDR2 is FQNEAQ (reference sequence). CDR3 length: 14 residues. Trimming pared 1 base from V and 3 bases from J, leaving 9 bases between. The CDR3, as DNA: TGTGCCAGCAGCTTAGTAACGGCGGACACTGAAGCTTTCTTT. Protein sequence: CASSLVTADTEAFF.

This chain uses TRBV7-9 with TRBJ2-7; 8 bases align to TRBD2. Trimming removed 1 base from V and 7 bases from J; junction bases left unmatched: 9. Germline assignment: CDR1 SEHNR and CDR2 FQNEAQ (reference sequence). The CDR3 has 15 residues. In nucleotides, the CDR3 is TGTGCCAGCAGCTTAGGTGGGACTAGGGCTGGAGAGCAGTACTTC. This gives the protein CASSLGGTRAGEQYF.

This chain connects TRBV6-5 to TRBJ1-4; a possible D gene is TRBD1 (5 bases). The germline V gene has CDR1 MNHEY and CDR2 SVGAGI. The CDR3 has 14 amino acids. The germline V and J ends were trimmed by 1 base and 3 bases, with 6 bases remaining between them. The chain's CDR3 is CASSYLGPNEKLFF. CDR3 DNA sequence: TGTGCCAGCAGTTACTTGGGGCCTAATGAAAAACTGTTTTTT.

This chain links TRBV6-6 with TRBJ1-5; TRBD1 aligns across 10 bases. Germline-derived CDR1 and CDR2 are MNHNY and SVGAGI (reference sequence). The CDR3 is 16 residues long. With V trimmed by 5 bases and J by 2 bases, 6 bases remained unmatched. CDR3: CASSRQGAVGNQPQHF. CDR3 DNA: TGTGCCAGCAGTCGACAGGGGGCAGTCGGCAATCAGCCCCAGCATTTT.

The J gene is TRBJ1-5, the V gene TRBV18; D is perhaps TRBD1 (6 bases). V lost 1 base, J lost 3 bases, and 13 bases lay in between. The CDR3 loop spans 16 amino acids. Germline CDR1 KGHSH, CDR2 LQKENI. The CDR3 loop is CASSPQGQVINQPQHF. The DNA for the CDR3 is TGTGCCAGCTCACCACAGGGACAAGTAATCAATCAGCCCCAGCATTTT.

The gene calls are TRBV25-1 and TRBJ2-5; D possibly corresponds to TRBD1 (6 bases). V lost 6 bases and J 4 bases, leaving 18 bases between the germline ends. CDR1 is MGHDK, CDR2 SYGVNS, per germline. There are 15 residues in the CDR3. CDR3 DNA: TGTGCCAGCAGGCCGGGACACAAAGGCGGAGAGACCCAGTACTTC. Translating it yields CASRPGHKGGETQYF.

This chain links TRBV28 with TRBJ2-1, with 9 bases lining up with TRBD1. The CDR3 consists of 15 residues. CDR1 is MDHEN and CDR2 is SYDVKM in the germline V gene. The ends lost 5 bases at V and 9 bases at J; junction bases unmatched: 11. The CDR3 DNA follows: TGTGCCAGCAGTCCAACCGGGACAGGGTTTAGTGAGCAGTTCTTC. This encodes CASSPTGTGFSEQFF.

V usage is TRBV19 and J usage is TRBJ1-4; no clear D gene. This CDR3 is 14 amino acids long. Germline CDR1 is LNHDA and CDR2 is SQIVND (reference sequence). Trimming removed 4 bases at V and 0 bases at J, with 6 bases between. The CDR3 coding sequence is TGTGCCAGTAGTAACTTAACAACTAATGAAAAACTGTTTTTT. Its protein product is CASSNLTTNEKLFF.

The chain carries TRBV6-6 and TRBJ1-5, with 7 positions matching TRBD1. The germline V gene encodes CDR1 MNHNY and CDR2 SVGAGI (reference sequence). V lost 6 bases and J lost 4; bases outside the gene matches: 9. CDR3 size: 15 residues. In DNA, the CDR3 is TGTGCCAGCAGCCCCGTAGGGGGCTGGAATCAGCCCCAGCATTTT. Translation gives CASSPVGGWNQPQHF.

The chain combines TRBV9 with TRBJ2-2, with 12 bases that match TRBD1. This CDR3 spans 16 amino acids. Germline CDR1 and CDR2: SGDLS and YYNGEE. The V segment lost 4 bases and the J segment 7 bases; nucleotides outside the gene matches: 8. CDR3 sequence (DNA): TGTGCCAGCAGCATCGCCGGGACAGGGGGCGTCGGGGAGCTGTTTTTT. As protein: CASSIAGTGGVGELFF.

The chain uses TRBV19 and TRBJ1-1; no reliable D call. Between the trimmed V and J ends, which lost 7 bases and 8 bases, there was a span of 14 bases. Germline assignment: CDR1 LNHDA and CDR2 SQIVND (reference sequence). The CDR3 has 12 amino acids. The DNA for the CDR3 is TGTGCCAGTACCGACCGGGAGAGAGAAGCTTTCTTT. Protein product: CASTDREREAFF.

This clone was observed once. The chain couples TRBV10-3 to TRBJ2-7; TRBD1 is a possible D gene (5 bases). Germline CDR1 reads ENHRY; CDR2 reads SYGVKD. CDR3 length: 14 amino acids. Deletions cut 6 bases from V and 4 bases from J, with 16 bases between. CDR3 amino acids: CAISGHESSYEQYF. The DNA of the CDR3 is TGTGCCATCAGCGGACACGAATCATCATACGAGCAGTACTTC.

Only one count was recorded for this clone. This CDR3 is CASSSRRSLYEKLFF. As DNA, the CDR3 is TGTGCCAGCAGCTCTCGTCGGAGCCTATATGAAAAACTGTTTTTT. This rearrangement joins TRBV5-8 to TRBJ1-4; D not certain. This CDR3 is built from 15 residues. V was clipped by 3 bases and J by 6 bases, with 15 bases between them. Germline V gene sequence: CDR1 SGHTS, CDR2 YDEGEE.

V is TRBV5-5 and J is TRBJ2-2, with D possibly TRBD1 on 5 matching bases. This CDR3 has 12 amino acids. CDR1 and CDR2 from the germline V gene are SGHKS and YYEKEE (reference sequence). V was trimmed by 2 bases and J by 6 bases, leaving 5 bases between them. CDR3 DNA: TGTGCCAGCAGCTTAGGGGCCGGGGAGCTGTTTTTT. Translated, it gives CASSLGAGELFF.

The table lists this clone with a few counts. The rearrangement joins TRBV7-9 to TRBJ2-7, with 9 bases fitting TRBD1. The J segment lost 1 base and the V segment lost 2 bases, leaving 3 bases of the junction unmatched. From germline, CDR1 is SEHNR and CDR2 FQNEAQ (reference sequence). This CDR3 is built from 15 residues. CDR3 DNA: TGTGCCAGCAGCTTAACAGGGGGCGGGTCCTACGAGCAGTACTTC. Its translation: CASSLTGGGSYEQYF.

This clone was found a few times. V is TRBV5-1 and J is TRBJ2-2; 7 nucleotides align to TRBD1. The CDR3 contains 16 residues. V trimming: 4 bases; J trimming: 5 bases; junction bases outside the gene matches: 11. CDR1 is SGHRS, CDR2 YFSETQ, per germline. CDR3 bases: TGCGCCAGCAGCCCGTCGACAGGGTGGGGGACCGGGGAGCTGTTTTTT. Protein sequence: CASSPSTGWGTGELFF. Filled out from reference TRBV5-1 and TRBJ2-2, the complete variable domain reads KAGVTQTPRYLIKTRGQQVTLSCSPISGHRSVSWYQQTPGQGLQFLFEYFSETQRNKGNFPGRFSGRQFSNSRSEMNVSTLELGDSALYLCASSPSTGWGTGELFFGEGSRLTVL.

The V and J genes are TRBV7-8 and TRBJ1-4; D is undetermined. V lost 5 bases to trimming and J lost 3 bases, with 13 bases between them. The CDR3 spans 15 residues. CDR1 is SGHVS and CDR2 is FQNEAQ in the germline V gene. This chain's CDR3 is CASSPRLDSNEKLFF. In DNA, the CDR3 is TGTGCCAGCAGCCCAAGACTTGACTCTAATGAAAAACTGTTTTTT.

V is TRBV6-1 and J is TRBJ2-2; D is ambiguous. V was clipped by 0 bases and J by 2 bases, with 10 bases between them. Germline assignment: CDR1 MNHNS and CDR2 SASEGT. CDR3 length equals 16 residues. The CDR3 sequence: CASSEASRINTGELFF. The DNA for the CDR3 is TGTGCCAGCAGTGAAGCGTCGAGGATTAACACCGGGGAGCTGTTTTTT.

This chain links TRBV5-1 with TRBJ2-2, with D possibly being TRBD2 (5 bases). Germline CDR1 reads SGHRS; CDR2 reads YFSETQ. The CDR3 totals 13 residues. The ends were cut back, 3 bases at V and 8 bases at J, with 11 bases in the middle. CDR3 sequence reads: CASSYSREGELFF. The CDR3 DNA reads as TGCGCCAGCAGCTACTCAAGGGAGGGGGAGCTGTTTTTT.

The chain is built from TRBV19 and TRBJ1-6, with 8 nucleotides matching TRBD1. Germline lookup yields CDR1 LNHDA and CDR2 SQIVND (reference sequence). The CDR3 consists of 14 residues. V gave up 6 bases and J gave up 6 bases; unmatched junction bases: 4. DNA for the CDR3: TGTGCCAGTAGCATACAGGGGGTTAATTCACCCCTCCACTTT. Protein sequence: CASSIQGVNSPLHF.

V and J are TRBV24-1 and TRBJ2-1; TRBD1 agrees at 7 bases. Looked up from germline, CDR1 is KGHDR and CDR2 is SFDVKD. The CDR3 has 15 residues. Losses at the gene ends were 3 bases for V and 8 bases for J; bases not matched to a gene: 9. CDR3 sequence: CATSDPKDRTYEQFF. In nucleotides, the CDR3 is TGTGCCACCAGTGATCCTAAGGACAGGACTTATGAGCAGTTCTTC.

The rearrangement links TRBV10-3 to TRBJ2-1; 12 bases are a match to TRBD2. The CDR3 sequence is 15 residues long. After removal of 8 bases from V and 8 bases from J, the junction contained 10 bases not matched to a gene. Per germline, CDR1 ENHRY and CDR2 SYGVKD. The CDR3 DNA reads as TGTGCCATCCGATCGACTAGCGGGAGTTTTGATGAGCAGTTCTTC. Amino acids: CAIRSTSGSFDEQFF.